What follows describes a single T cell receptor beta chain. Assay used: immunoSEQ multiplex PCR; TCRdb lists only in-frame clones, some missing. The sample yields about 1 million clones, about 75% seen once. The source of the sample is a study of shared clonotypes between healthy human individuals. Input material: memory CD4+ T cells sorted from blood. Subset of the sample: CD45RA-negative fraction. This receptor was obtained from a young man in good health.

CDR3: CASSGDTMPSPLHF. CDR3 sequence (DNA): TGTGCCAGCAGTGGGGACACGATGCCCTCACCCCTCCACTTT. The chain is built from TRBV2 and TRBJ1-6; perhaps TRBD1 as D (6 bases). V lost 4 bases and J lost 10, with 14 bases in between. CDR3 size: 14 residues. CDR1 SNHLY and CDR2 FYNNEI come from the germline V gene.